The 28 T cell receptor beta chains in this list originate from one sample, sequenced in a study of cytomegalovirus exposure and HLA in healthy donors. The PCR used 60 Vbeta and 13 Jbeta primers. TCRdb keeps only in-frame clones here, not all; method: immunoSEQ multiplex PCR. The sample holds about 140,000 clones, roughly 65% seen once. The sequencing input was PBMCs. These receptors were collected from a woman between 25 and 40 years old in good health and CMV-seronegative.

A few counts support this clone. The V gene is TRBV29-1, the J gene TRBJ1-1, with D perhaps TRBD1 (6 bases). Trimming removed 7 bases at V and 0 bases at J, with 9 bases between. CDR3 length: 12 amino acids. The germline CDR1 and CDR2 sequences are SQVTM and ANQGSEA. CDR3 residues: CSARTVNTEAFF. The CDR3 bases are TGCAGCGCCCGGACAGTGAACACTGAAGCTTTCTTT.

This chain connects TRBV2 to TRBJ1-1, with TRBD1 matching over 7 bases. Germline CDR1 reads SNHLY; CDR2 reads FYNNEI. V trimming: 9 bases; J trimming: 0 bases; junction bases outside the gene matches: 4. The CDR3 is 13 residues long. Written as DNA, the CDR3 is TGTGCCAGGAAAACAGGGGTGAACACTGAAGCTTTCTTT. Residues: CARKTGVNTEAFF.

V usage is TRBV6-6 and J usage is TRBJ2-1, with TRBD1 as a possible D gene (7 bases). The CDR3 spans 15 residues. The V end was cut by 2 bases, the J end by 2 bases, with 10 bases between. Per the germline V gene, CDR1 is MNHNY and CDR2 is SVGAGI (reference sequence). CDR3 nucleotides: TGTGCCAGCAGTTACGACAGGGAGGCCTACAATGAGCAGTTCTTC. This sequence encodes CASSYDREAYNEQFF.

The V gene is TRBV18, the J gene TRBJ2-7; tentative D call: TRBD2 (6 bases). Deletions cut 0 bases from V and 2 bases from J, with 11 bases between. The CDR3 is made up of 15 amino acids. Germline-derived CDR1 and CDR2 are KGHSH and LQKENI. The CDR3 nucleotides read TGTGCCAGCTCACCACCTGGGACTGATCCCTACGAGCAGTACTTC. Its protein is CASSPPGTDPYEQYF.

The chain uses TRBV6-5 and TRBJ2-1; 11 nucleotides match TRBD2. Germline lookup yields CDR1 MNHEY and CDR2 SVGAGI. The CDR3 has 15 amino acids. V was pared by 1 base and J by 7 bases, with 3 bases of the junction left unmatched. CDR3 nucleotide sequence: TGTGCCAGCAGTTACTTAGCGGGAGGGCTTAATGAGCAGTTCTTC. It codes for CASSYLAGGLNEQFF.

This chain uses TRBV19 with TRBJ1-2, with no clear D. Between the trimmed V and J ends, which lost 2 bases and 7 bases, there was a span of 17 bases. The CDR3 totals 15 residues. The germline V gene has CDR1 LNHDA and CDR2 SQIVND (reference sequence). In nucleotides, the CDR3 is TGTGCCAGTAGTATACCCGGGCGGGGATCTGGTGGCTACACCTTC. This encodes CASSIPGRGSGGYTF.

Written as DNA, the CDR3 is TGTGCCAGCAGTTCGCCGGCACAGCAGGGCTACGGCTACACCTTC. Its protein is CASSSPAQQGYGYTF. The V and J genes are TRBV28 and TRBJ1-2, with D possibly being TRBD1 (5 bases). Between the trimmed V and J ends, which lost 4 bases and 8 bases, there was a span of 20 bases. The germline V gene has CDR1 MDHEN and CDR2 SYDVKM. This CDR3 has 15 amino acids.

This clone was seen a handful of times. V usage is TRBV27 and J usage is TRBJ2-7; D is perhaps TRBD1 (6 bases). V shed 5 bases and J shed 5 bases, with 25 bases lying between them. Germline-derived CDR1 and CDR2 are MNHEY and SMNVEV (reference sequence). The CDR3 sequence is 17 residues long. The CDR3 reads CASSPSPGQTEGDEQYF. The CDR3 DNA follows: TGTGCCAGCAGTCCATCCCCGGGACAAACTGAAGGCGACGAGCAGTACTTC.

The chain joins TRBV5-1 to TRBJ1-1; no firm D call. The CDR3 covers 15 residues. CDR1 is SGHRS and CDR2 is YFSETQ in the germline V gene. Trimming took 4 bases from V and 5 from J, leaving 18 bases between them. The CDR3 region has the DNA TGCGCCAGCAGCCTCGGACTGGGGTTAGGGACTGAAGCTTTCTTT. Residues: CASSLGLGLGTEAFF.

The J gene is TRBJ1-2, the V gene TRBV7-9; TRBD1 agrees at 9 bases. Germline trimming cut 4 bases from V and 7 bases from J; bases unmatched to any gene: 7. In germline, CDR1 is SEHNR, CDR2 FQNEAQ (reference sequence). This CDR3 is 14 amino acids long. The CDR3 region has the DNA TGTGCCAGCAGCTCTAACAGGGGGCAGGGTGGCTACACCTTC. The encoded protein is CASSSNRGQGGYTF.

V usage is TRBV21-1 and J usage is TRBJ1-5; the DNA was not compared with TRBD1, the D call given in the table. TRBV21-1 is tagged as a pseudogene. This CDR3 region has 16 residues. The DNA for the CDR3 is TGTGCCAGCAGCGCCCGGACAGGAGATAGCAATCAGCCCCAGCATTTT. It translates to CASSARTGDSNQPQHF.

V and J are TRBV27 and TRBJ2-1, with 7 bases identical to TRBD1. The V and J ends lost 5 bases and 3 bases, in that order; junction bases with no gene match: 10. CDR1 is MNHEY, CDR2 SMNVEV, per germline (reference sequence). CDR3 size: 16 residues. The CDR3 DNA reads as TGTGCCAGCAGTCTGACCTCGACAGGGTACTACAATGAGCAGTTCTTC. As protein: CASSLTSTGYYNEQFF.

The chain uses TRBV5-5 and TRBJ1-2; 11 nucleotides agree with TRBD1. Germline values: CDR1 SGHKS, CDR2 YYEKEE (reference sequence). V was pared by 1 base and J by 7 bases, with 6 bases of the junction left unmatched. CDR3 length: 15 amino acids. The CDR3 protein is CASSLFGTGGGGYTF. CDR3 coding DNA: TGTGCCAGCAGCTTGTTTGGGACAGGGGGGGGTGGCTACACCTTC.

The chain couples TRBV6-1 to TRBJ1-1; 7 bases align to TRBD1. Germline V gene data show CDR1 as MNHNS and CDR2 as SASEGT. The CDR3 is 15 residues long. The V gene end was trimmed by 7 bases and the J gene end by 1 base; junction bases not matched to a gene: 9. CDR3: CASTEGAGGNTEAFF. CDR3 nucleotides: TGTGCCAGCACCGAGGGGGCAGGGGGGAACACTGAAGCTTTCTTT.

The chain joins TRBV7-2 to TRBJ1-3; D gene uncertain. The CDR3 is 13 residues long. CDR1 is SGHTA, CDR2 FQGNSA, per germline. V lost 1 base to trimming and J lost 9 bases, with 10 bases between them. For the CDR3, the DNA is TGTGCCAGCAGCTTAGAGCCATCCACCACCATATATTTT. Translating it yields CASSLEPSTTIYF.

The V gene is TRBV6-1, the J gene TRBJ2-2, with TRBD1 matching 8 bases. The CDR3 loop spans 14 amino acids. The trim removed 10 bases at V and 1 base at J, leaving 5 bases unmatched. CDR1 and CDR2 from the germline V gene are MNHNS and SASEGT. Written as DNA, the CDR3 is TGTGCCACGTCAGGGGGCCTGAACACCGGGGAGCTGTTTTTT. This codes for CATSGGLNTGELFF.

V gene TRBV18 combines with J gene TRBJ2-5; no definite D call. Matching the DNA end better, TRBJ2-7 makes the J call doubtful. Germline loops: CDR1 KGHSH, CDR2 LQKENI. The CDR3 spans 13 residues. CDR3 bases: TGTGCCAGCTCACTTCAGGACTCCTACGAGCAGTACTTC. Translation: CASSLQDSYEQYF.

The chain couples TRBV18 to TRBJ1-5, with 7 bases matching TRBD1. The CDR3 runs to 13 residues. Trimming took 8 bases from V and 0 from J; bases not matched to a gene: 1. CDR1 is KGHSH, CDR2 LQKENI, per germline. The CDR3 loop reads CASTGDSNQPQHF. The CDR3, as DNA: TGTGCCAGCACAGGGGATAGCAATCAGCCCCAGCATTTT.

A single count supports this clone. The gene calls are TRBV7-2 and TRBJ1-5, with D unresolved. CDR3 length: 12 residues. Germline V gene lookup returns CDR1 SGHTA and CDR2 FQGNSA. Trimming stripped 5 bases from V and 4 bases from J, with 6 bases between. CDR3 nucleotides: TGTGCCAGCAGCCGCGATAATCAGCCCCAGCATTTT. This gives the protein CASSRDNQPQHF. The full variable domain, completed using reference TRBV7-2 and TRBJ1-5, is GAGVSQSPSNKVTEKGKDVELRCDPISGHTALYWYRQSLGQGLEFLIYFQGNSAPDKSGLPSDRFSAERTGGSVSTLTIQRTQQEDSAVYLCASSRDNQPQHFGDGTRLSIL.

The chain's CDR3 is CASSPTTVRGTDTQYF. In DNA form, the CDR3 reads TGTGCCAGCTCACCGACGACAGTACGGGGCACAGATACGCAGTATTTT. The chain joins TRBV18 to TRBJ2-3; D possibly corresponds to TRBD1 (5 bases). This CDR3 region has 16 residues. Germline CDR1 reads KGHSH; CDR2 reads LQKENI. V was clipped by 3 bases and J by 1 base, with 14 bases between them.

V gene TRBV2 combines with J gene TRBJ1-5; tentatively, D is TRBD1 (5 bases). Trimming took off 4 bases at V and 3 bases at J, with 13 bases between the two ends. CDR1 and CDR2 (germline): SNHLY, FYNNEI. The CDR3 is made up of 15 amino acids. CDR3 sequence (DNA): TGTGCCAGCAGTGGACAGCCTGGGGCCAATCAGCCCCAGCATTTT. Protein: CASSGQPGANQPQHF.

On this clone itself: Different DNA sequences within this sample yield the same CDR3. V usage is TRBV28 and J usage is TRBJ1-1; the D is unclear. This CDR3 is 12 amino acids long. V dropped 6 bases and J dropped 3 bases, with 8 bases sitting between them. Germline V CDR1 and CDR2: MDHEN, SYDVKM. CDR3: CASSTGDTEAFF. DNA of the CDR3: TGTGCCAGCAGCACCGGAGACACTGAAGCTTTCTTT. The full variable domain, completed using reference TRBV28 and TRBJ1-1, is DVKVTQSSRYLVKRTGEKVFLECVQDMDHENMFWYRQDPGLGLRLIYFSYDVKMKEKGDIPEGYSVSREKKERFSLILESASTNQTSMYLCASSTGDTEAFFGQGTRLTVV.

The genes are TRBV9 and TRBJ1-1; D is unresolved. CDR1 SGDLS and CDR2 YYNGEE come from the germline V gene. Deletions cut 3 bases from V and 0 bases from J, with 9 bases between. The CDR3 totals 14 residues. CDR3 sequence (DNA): TGTGCCAGCAGCGCATCGTTAGTGAACACTGAAGCTTTCTTT. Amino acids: CASSASLVNTEAFF.

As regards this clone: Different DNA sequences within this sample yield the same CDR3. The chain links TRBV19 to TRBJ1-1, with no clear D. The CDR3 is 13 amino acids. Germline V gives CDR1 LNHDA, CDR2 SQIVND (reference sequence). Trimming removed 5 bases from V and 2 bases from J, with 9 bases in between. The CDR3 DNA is TGTGCCAGTAGTTTCCAGTTAAACACTGAAGCTTTCTTT. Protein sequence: CASSFQLNTEAFF.

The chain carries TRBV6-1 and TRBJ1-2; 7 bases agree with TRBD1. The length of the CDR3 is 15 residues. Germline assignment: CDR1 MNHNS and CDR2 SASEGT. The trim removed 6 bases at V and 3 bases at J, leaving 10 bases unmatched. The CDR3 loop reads CASRTYRGEDYGYTF. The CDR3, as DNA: TGTGCCAGCAGAACATACAGGGGCGAGGACTATGGCTACACCTTC.

The CDR3 nucleotides read TGTGCCAGCAGTACACAGGGGGCGGTCGGCACTGAAGCTTTCTTT. This gives the protein CASSTQGAVGTEAFF. This chain connects TRBV6-1 to TRBJ1-1; 9 bases match TRBD1. The CDR3 contains 15 residues. Germline V gene lookup returns CDR1 MNHNS and CDR2 SASEGT. V was clipped by 5 bases and J by 4 bases; unmatched bases: 8.

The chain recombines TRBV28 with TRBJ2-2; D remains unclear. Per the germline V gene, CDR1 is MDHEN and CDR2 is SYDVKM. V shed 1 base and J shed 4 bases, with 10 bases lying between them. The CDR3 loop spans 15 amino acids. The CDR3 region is CASSLSLLPTGELFF. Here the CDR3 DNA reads TGTGCCAGCAGTTTATCACTTCTACCCACCGGGGAGCTGTTTTTT.

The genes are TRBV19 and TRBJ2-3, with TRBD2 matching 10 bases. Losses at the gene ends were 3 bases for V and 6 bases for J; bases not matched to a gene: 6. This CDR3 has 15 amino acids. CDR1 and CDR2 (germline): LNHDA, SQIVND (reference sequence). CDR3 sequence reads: CASSMLAGVPDTQYF. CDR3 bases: TGTGCCAGTAGTATGCTAGCGGGAGTGCCGGATACGCAGTATTTT.